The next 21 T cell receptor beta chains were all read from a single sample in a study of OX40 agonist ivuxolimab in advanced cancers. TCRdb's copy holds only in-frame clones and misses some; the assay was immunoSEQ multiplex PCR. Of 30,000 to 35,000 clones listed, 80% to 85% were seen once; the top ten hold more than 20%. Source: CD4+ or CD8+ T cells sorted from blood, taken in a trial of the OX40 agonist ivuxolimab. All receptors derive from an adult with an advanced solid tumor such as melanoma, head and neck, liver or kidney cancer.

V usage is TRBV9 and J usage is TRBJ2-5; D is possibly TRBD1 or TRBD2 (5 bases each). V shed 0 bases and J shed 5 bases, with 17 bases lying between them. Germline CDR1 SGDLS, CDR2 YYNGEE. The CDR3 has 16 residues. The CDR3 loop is CASSVGVTGGVETQYF. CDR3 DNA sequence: TGTGCCAGCAGCGTAGGGGTCACTGGGGGAGTGGAGACCCAGTACTTC.

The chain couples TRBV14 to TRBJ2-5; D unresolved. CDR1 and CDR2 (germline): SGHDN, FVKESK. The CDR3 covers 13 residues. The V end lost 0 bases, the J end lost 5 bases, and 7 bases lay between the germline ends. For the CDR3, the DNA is TGTGCCAGCAGCCAAGAGATGGCGGAGACCCAGTACTTC. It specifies CASSQEMAETQYF.

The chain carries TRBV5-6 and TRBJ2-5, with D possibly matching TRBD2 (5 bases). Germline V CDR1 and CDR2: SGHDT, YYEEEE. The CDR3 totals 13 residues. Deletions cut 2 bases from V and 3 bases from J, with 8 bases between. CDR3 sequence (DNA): TGTGCCAGCAGCTTCGACGGGGAAGAGACCCAGTACTTC. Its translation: CASSFDGEETQYF.

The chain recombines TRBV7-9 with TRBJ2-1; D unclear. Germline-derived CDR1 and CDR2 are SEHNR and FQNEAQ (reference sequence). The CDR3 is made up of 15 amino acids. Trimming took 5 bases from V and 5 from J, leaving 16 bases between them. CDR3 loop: CASSHKEGPNNEQFF. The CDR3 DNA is TGTGCCAGCAGCCACAAGGAAGGACCCAACAATGAGCAGTTCTTC.

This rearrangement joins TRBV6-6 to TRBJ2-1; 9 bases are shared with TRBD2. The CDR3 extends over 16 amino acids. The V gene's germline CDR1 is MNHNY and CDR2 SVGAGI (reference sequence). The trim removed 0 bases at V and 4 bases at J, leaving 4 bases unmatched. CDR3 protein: CASSYSLAGPYNEQFF. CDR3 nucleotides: TGTGCCAGCAGTTACTCGCTAGCGGGGCCATACAATGAGCAGTTCTTC.

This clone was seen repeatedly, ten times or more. CDR3 sequence (DNA): TGTGCCAGCAGCCCTATGGACAGGGGGCTGGTCGGGGAGCTGTTTTTT. This translates into CASSPMDRGLVGELFF. The chain carries TRBV27 and TRBJ2-2; 11 bases agree with TRBD1. CDR1 MNHEY and CDR2 SMNVEV come from the germline V gene (reference sequence). This CDR3 spans 16 amino acids. The J segment lost 7 bases and the V segment lost 6 bases, leaving 10 bases of the junction unmatched.

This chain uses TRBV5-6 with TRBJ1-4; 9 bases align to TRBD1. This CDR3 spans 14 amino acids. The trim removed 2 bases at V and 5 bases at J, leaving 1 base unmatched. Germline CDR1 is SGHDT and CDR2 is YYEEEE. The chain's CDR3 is CASSLGQGNEKLFF. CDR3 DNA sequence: TGTGCCAGCAGCTTAGGACAGGGGAATGAAAAACTGTTTTTT.

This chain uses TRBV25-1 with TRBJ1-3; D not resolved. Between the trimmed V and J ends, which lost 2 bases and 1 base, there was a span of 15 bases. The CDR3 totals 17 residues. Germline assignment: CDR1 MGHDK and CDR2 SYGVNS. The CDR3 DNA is TGTGCCAGCAGTGAACGGATATTAAGGAGTTCTGGAAACACCATATATTTT. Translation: CASSERILRSSGNTIYF. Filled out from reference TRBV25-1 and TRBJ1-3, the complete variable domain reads EADIYQTPRYLVIGTGKKITLECSQTMGHDKMYWYQQDPGMELHLIHYSYGVNSTEKGDLSSESTVSRIRTEHFPLTLESARPSHTSQYLCASSERILRSSGNTIYFGEGSWLTVV.

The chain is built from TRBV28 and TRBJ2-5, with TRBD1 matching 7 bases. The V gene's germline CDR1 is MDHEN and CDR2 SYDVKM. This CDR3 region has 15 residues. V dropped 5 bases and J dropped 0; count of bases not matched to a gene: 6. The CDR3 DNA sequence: TGTGCCAGCAGTACCCGGACAGGCCACCAAGAGACCCAGTACTTC. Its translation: CASSTRTGHQETQYF.

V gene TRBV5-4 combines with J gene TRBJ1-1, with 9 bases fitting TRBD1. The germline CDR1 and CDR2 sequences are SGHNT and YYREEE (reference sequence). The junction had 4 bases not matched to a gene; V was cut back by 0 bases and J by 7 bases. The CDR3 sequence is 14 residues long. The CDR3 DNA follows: TGTGCCAGCAGCTTGGCCGGGACAGGGAGTGAAGCTTTCTTT. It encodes CASSLAGTGSEAFF.

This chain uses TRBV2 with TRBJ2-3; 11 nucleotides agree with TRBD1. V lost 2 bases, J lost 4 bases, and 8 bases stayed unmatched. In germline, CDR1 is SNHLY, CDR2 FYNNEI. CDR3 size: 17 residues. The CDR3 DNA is TGTGCCAGCAGTGAATGGAGGACAGGGGGCGCGGCAGATACGCAGTATTTT. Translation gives CASSEWRTGGAADTQYF.

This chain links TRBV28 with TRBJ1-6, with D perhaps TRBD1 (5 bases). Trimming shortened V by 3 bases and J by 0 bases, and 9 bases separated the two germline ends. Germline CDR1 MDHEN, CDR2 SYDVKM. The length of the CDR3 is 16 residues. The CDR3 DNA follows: TGTGCCAGCAGTTTCTGGGGGAGCTCCTATAATTCACCCCTCCACTTT. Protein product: CASSFWGSSYNSPLHF.

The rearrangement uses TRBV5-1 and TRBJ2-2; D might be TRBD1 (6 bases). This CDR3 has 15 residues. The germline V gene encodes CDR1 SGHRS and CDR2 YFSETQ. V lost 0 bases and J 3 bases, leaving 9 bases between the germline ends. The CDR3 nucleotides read TGCGCCAGCAGCTTGGGGGACACCGACACCGGGGAGCTGTTTTTT. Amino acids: CASSLGDTDTGELFF.

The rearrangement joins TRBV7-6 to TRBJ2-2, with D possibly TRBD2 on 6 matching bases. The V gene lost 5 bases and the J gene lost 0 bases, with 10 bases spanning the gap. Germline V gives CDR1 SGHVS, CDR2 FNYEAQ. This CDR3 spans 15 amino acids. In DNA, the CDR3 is TGTGCCAGCAGCCCGCGACTAGCGAACACCGGGGAGCTGTTTTTT. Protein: CASSPRLANTGELFF.

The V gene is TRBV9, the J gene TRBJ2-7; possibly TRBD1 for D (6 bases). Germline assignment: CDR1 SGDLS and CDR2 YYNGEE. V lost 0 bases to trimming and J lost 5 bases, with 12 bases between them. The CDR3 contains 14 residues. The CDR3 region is CASSVAVTGDEQYF. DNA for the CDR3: TGTGCCAGCAGCGTAGCTGTGACAGGCGACGAGCAGTACTTC.

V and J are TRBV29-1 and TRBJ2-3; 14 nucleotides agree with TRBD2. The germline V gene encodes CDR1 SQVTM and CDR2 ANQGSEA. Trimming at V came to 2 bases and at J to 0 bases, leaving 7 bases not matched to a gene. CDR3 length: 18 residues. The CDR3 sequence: CSVERGTSGGTSTDTQYF. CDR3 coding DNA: TGCAGCGTTGAAAGAGGGACTAGCGGGGGAACTAGCACAGATACGCAGTATTTT.

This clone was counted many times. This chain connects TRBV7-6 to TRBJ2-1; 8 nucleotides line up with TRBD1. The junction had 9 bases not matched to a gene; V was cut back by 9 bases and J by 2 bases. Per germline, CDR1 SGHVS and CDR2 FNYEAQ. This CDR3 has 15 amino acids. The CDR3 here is CASKRGTGAYNEQFF. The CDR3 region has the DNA TGTGCCAGTAAAAGGGGGACAGGCGCCTACAATGAGCAGTTCTTC.

The CDR3 DNA reads as TGTGCCAGCAGAACTTCCGCCACTAGCGGGACCGATGAGCAGTTCTTC. This encodes CASRTSATSGTDEQFF. The chain employs TRBV27 and TRBJ2-1, with 10 positions matching TRBD2. Germline V lookup: CDR1 MNHEY, CDR2 SMNVEV (reference sequence). The CDR3 contains 16 residues. J gave up 8 bases and V 6 bases, and 13 bases lay outside the gene matches.

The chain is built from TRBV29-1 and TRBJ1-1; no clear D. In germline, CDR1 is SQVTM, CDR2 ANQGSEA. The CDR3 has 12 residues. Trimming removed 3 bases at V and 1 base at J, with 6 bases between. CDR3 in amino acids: CSVDRQNTEAFF. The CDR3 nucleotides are TGCAGCGTTGACAGGCAGAACACTGAAGCTTTCTTT. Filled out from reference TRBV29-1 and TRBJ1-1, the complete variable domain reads SAVISQKPSRDICQRGTSLTIQCQVDSQVTMMFWYRQQPGQSLTLIATANQGSEATYESGFVIDKFPISRPNLTFSTLTVSNMSPEDSSIYLCSVDRQNTEAFFGQGTRLTVV.

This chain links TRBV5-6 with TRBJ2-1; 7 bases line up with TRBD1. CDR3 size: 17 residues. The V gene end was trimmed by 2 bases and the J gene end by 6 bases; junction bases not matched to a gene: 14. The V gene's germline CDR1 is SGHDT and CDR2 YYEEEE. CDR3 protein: CASSLLTNRGHINEQFF. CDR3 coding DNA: TGTGCCAGCAGCTTACTAACCAACAGGGGCCACATCAATGAGCAGTTCTTC. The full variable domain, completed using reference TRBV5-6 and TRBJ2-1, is DAGVTQSPTHLIKTRGQQVTLRCSPKSGHDTVSWYQQALGQGPQFIFQYYEEEERQRGNFPDRFSGHQFPNYSSELNVNALLLGDSALYLCASSLLTNRGHINEQFFGPGTRLTVL.

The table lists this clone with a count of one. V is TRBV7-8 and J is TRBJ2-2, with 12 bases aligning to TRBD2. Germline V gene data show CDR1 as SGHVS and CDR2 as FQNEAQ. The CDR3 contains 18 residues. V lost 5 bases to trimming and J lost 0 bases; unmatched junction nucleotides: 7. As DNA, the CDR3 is TGTGCCAGCAGCCAATCGACTAGCGGGAGCCCGAACACCGGGGAGCTGTTTTTT. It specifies CASSQSTSGSPNTGELFF.